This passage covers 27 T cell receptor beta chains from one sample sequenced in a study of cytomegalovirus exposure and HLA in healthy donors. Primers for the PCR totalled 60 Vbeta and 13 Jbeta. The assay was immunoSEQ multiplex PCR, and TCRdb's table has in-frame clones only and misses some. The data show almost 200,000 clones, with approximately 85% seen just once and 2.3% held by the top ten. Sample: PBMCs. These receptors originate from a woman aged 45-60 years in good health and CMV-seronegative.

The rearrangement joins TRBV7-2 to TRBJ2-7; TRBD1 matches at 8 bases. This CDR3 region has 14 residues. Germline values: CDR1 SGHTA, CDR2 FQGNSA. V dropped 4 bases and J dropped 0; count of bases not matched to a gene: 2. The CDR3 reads CASSSGQVSYEQYF. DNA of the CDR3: TGTGCCAGCAGCTCGGGACAGGTCTCCTACGAGCAGTACTTC.

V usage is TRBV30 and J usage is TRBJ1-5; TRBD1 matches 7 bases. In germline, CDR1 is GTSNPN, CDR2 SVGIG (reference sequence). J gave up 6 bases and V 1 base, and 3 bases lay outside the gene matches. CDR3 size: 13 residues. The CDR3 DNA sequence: TGTGCCTGGAGTGGCAGGGGGAGTCAGCCCCAGCATTTT. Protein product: CAWSGRGSQPQHF.

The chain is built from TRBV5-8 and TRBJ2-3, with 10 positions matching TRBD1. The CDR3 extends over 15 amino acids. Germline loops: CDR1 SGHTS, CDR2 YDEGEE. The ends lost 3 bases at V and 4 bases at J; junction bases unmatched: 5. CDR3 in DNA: TGTGCCAGCAGCTCCGGGACAGGGGTGGCAGATACGCAGTATTTT. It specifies CASSSGTGVADTQYF.

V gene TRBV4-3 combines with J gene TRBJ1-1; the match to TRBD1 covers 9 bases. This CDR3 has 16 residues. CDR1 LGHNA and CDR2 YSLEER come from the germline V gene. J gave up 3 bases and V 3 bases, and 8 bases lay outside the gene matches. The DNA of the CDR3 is TGCGCCAGCAGCCAGGACAGGGGAGAGTTTGACACTGAAGCTTTCTTT. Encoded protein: CASSQDRGEFDTEAFF.

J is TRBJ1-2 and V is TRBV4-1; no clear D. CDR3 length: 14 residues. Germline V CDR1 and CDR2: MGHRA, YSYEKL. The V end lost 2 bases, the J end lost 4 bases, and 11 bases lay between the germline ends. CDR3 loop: CASSQHGGIYGYTF. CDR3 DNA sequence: TGCGCCAGCAGCCAACATGGAGGAATCTATGGCTACACCTTC.

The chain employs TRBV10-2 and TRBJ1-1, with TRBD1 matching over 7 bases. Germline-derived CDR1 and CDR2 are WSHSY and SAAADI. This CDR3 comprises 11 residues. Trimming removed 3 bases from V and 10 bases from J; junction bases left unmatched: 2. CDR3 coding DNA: TGCGCCAGCAGTGAAGGGGGCGGAGCTTTCTTT. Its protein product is CASSEGGGAFF.

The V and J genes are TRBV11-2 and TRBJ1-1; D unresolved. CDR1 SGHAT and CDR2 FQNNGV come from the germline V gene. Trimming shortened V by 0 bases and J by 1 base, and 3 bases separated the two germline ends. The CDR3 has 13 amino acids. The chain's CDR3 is CASSLERNTEAFF. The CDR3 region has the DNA TGTGCCAGCAGCTTAGAGCGGAACACTGAAGCTTTCTTT.

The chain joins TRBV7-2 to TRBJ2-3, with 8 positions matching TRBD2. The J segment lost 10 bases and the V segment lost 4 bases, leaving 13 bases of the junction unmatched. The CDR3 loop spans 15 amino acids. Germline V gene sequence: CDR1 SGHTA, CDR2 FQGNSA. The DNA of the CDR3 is TGTGCCAGCAGCTCGGATCCCGGGGGGGCGGTACCGCAGTATTTT. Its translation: CASSSDPGGAVPQYF.

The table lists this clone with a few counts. The CDR3 DNA is TGTGCCAGCAGCTTAACCTCGGGCAACGTCCTGACTTTC. Protein sequence: CASSLTSGNVLTF. This chain links TRBV7-2 with TRBJ2-6; D gene unclear. Germline CDR1 is SGHTA and CDR2 is FQGNSA. Between the trimmed V and J ends, which lost 2 bases and 9 bases, there was a span of 8 bases. This CDR3 contains 13 residues.

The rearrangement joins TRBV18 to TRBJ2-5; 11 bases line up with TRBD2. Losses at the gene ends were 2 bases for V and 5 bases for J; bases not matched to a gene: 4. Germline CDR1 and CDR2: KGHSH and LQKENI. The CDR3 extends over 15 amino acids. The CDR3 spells CASSPTSGRGETQYF. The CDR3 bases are TGTGCCAGCTCACCAACTAGCGGGAGAGGTGAGACCCAGTACTTC. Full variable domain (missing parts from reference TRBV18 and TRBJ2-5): NAGVMQNPRHLVRRRGQEARLRCSPMKGHSHVYWYRQLPEEGLKFMVYLQKENIIDESGMPKERFSAEFPKEGPSILRIQQVVRGDSAAYFCASSPTSGRGETQYFGPGTRLLVL.

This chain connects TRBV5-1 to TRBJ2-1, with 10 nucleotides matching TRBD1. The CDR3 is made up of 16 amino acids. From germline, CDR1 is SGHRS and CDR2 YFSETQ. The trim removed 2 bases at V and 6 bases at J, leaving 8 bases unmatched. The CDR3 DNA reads TGCGCCAGCAGCTTTAGAGCGGGACAGGGGCCCAATGAGCAGTTCTTC. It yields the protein CASSFRAGQGPNEQFF.

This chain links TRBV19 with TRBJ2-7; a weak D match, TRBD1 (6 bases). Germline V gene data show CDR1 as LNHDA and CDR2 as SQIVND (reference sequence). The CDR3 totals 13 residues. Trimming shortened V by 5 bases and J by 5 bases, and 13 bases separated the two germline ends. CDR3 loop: CASSLQGQNEQYF. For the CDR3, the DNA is TGTGCCAGTAGTCTACAGGGTCAGAACGAGCAGTACTTC.

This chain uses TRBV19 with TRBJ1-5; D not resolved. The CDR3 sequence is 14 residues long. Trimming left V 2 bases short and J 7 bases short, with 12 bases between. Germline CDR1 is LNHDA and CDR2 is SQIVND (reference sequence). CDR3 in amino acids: CASSILGRRQPQHF. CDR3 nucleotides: TGTGCCAGTAGTATACTGGGCCGAAGACAGCCCCAGCATTTT. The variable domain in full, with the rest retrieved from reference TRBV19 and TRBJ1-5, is DGGITQSPKYLFRKEGQNVTLSCEQNLNHDAMYWYRQDPGQGLRLIYYSQIVNDFQKGDIAEGYSVSREKKESFPLTVTSAQKNPTAFYLCASSILGRRQPQHFGDGTRLSIL.

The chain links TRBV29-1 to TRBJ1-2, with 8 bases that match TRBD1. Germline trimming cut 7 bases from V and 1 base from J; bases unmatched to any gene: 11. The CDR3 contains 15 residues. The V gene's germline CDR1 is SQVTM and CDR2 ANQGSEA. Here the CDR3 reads CSATKRTGLNYGYTF. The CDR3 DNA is TGCAGCGCTACAAAAAGGACAGGGCTTAACTATGGCTACACCTTC.

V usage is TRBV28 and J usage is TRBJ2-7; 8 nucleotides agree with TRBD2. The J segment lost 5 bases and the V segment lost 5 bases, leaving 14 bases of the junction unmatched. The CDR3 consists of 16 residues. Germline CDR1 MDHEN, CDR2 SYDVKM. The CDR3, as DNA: TGTGCCAGCAGTCCACCCGGGAGCGGGAGTCCCCACGAGCAGTACTTC. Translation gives CASSPPGSGSPHEQYF.

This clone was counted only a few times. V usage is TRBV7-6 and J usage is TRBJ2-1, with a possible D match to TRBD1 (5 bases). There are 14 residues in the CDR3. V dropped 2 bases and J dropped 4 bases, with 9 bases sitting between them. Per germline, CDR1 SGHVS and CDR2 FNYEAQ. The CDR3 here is CASSLSGAYNEQFF. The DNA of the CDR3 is TGTGCCAGCAGCTTAAGTGGGGCGTACAATGAGCAGTTCTTC.

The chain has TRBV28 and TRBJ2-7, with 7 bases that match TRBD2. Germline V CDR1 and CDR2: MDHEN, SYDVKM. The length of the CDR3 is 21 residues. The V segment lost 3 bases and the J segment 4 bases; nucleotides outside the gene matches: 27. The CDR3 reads CASSFLGLTQGSGTQPYEQYF. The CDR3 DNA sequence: TGTGCCAGCAGTTTCCTCGGGCTTACTCAGGGAAGCGGGACTCAACCATACGAGCAGTACTTC. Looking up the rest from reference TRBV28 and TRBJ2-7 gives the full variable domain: DVKVTQSSRYLVKRTGEKVFLECVQDMDHENMFWYRQDPGLGLRLIYFSYDVKMKEKGDIPEGYSVSREKKERFSLILESASTNQTSMYLCASSFLGLTQGSGTQPYEQYFGPGTRLTVT.

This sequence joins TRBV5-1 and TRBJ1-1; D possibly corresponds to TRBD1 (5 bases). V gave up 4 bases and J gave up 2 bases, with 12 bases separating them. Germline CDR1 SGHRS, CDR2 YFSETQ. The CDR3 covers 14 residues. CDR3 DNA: TGCGCCAGCAGCACCATGACAGCTAACACTGAAGCTTTCTTT. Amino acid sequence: CASSTMTANTEAFF.

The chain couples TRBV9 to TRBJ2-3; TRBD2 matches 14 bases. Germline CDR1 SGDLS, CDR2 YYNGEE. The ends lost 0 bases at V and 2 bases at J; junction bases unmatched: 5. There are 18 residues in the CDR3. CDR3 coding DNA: TGTGCCAGCAGCGTAGCGACTAGCGGGAGGGCCTTCACAGATACGCAGTATTTT. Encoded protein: CASSVATSGRAFTDTQYF.

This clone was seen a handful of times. The CDR3 region is CASSHPAGYTGELFF. CDR3 bases: TGTGCCAGCAGCCACCCGGCGGGGTACACCGGGGAGCTGTTTTTT. The chain recombines TRBV11-2 with TRBJ2-2; perhaps TRBD2 as D (6 bases). Germline CDR1 and CDR2: SGHAT and FQNNGV. CDR3 size: 15 residues. Between the trimmed V and J ends, which lost 5 bases and 3 bases, there was a span of 13 bases.

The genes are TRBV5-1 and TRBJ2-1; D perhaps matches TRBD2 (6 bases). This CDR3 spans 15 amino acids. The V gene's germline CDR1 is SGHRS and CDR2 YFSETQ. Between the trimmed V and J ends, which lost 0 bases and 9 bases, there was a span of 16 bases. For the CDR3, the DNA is TGCGCCAGCAGCTTGGCGGGAGTAGGCTTGCGTGAGCAGTTCTTC. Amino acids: CASSLAGVGLREQFF.

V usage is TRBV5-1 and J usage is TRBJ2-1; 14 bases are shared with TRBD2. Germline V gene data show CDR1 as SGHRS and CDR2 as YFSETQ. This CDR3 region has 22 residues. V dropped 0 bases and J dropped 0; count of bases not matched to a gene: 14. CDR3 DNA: TGCGCCAGCAGCTTGGTGGGGGGGACTAGCGGGAGTTACCCCCCCTCCTACAATGAGCAGTTCTTC. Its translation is CASSLVGGTSGSYPPSYNEQFF.

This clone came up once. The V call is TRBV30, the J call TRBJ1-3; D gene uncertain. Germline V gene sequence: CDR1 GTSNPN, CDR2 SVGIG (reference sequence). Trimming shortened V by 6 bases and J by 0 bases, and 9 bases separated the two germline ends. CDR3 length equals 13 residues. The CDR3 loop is CACLALSGNTIYF. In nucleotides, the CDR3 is TGTGCCTGCCTAGCCCTCTCTGGAAACACCATATATTTT.

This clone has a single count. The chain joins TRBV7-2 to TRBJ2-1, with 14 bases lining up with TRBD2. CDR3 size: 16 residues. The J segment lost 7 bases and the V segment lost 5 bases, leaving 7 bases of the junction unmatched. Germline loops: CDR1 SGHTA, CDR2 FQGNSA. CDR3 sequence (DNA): TGTGCCAGCAGCCCGGGAGGGACTAGCGGGAGAAATGAGCAGTTCTTC. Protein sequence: CASSPGGTSGRNEQFF.

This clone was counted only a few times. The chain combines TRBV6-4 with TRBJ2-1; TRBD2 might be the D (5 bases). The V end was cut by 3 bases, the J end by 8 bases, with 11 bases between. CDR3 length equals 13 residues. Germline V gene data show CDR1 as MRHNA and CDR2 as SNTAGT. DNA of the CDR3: TGTGCCAGCAGTGAGCGGGTGGCCGATGAGCAGTTCTTC. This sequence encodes CASSERVADEQFF.

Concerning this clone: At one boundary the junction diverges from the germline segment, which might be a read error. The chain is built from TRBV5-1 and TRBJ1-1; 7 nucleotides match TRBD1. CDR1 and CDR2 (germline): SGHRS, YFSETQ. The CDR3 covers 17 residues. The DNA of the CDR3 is TGCGCCAGCAGCGCGACCGGGACAGATACGATGCGCACTGAAGCTCTCTTT. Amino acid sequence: CASSATGTDTMRTEALF. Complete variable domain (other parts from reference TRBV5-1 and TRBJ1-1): KAGVTQTPRYLIKTRGQQVTLSCSPISGHRSVSWYQQTPGQGLQFLFEYFSETQRNKGNFPGRFSGRQFSNSRSEMNVSTLELGDSALYLCASSATGTDTMRTEALFGQGTRLTVV.

The CDR3 coding sequence is TGTGCCAGCAGCTTAGGGGGACAGGGAAGCAATCAGCCCCAGCATTTT. Translated, it gives CASSLGGQGSNQPQHF. This chain joins TRBV13 and TRBJ1-5, with 9 bases aligning to TRBD1. The CDR3 is 16 amino acids. V dropped 0 bases and J dropped 1; count of bases not matched to a gene: 1. Germline V gives CDR1 PRHDT, CDR2 FYEKMQ (reference sequence).